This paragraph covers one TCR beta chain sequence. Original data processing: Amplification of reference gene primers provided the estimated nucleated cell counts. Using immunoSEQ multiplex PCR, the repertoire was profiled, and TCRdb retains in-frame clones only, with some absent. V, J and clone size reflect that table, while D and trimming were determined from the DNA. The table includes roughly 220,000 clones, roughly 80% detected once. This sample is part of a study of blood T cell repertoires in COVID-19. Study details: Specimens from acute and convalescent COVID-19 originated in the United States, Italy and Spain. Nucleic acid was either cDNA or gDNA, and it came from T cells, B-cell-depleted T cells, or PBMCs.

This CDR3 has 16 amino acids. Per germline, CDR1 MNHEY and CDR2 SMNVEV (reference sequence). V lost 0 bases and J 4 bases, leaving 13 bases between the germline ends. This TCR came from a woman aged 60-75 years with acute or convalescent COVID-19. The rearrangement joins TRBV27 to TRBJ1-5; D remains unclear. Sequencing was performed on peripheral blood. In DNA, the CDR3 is TGTGCCAGCAGTTTATCCTCCGTTACAAAGAATCAGCCCCAGCATTTT. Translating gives CASSLSSVTKNQPQHF.